Given below is one T cell receptor beta chain in context. In its sample, this clone was seen a few times. What this receptor recognizes is not known. The record has no base qualities; no much larger clone is one base away. The CDR3 regions of human TCRbeta chains were analyzed by immunosequencing. The study's processing was this. TCRs in the repertoires were matched against a reference library of SARS-CoV-2-specific TCRs that had been generated with the MIRA antigen-specificity platform. Breadth meant the fraction of unique TCRs that were SARS-CoV-2-associated, whereas depth meant the fraction of total T cells that were SARS-CoV-2-associated. Using the MIRA data, each spike-specific TCR was assigned both to the spike region to which the TCR was reactive and to a CD4 or CD8 class. Log10-transformed breadth and depth values were compared by one-way ANOVA with Sidak's multiple comparisons tests. In TCRdb, the immuneACCESS table is reduced to in-frame sequences with V and J assigned. These tables do not hold every clone; where another copy was compared, an unresolved V gene accounts for under half, and the others remain unexplained. V, J and clone size were drawn from that table, and D and trimming were deduced from the DNA. For this sample the table gives 85,000 to 110,000 clones, of which 91% were detected only once. The ten largest clones take up 45% to 50% of the sample.

The CDR3 covers 15 residues, taking in both the cysteine and the phenylalanine. The DNA shown is the 45-base CDR3, in frame from base 1. In the germline V gene, CDR1 corresponds to MNHNS and CDR2 to SASEGT. V trim: 1 base; J trim: 3 bases; unmatched bases: 6. Sample time point, as interpreted from the label and publication: baseline before first vaccination. Vaccinee samples were obtained from the UK trials COV001 and COV002, which included a single-blind randomized controlled phase 2/3 trial of AZD1222 (ChAdOx1 nCoV-19) in healthy adults. For TCRbeta chain sequencing, PBMC samples from trial participants were taken at day 0 and at day 28 after the second dose. The data were obtained in a study of T cell responses to AZD1222 COVID-19 vaccine (dated by TCRdb to about 2021). Regarding the research as a whole: AZD1222 recipients given second doses at about 4 weeks or at about 12 weeks were pooled, since spike-specific TCR depth and breadth were not found to differ between the two schedules. A total of about 250 trial participants underwent TCR sequencing, of whom roughly 210 had received two doses of AZD1222 and 26 had received two doses of the MenACWY control vaccine. Enrollment into the trials was organized by age into subgroups of 18-55, 56-69 and 70-plus years, and those subgroups contained approximately 160, 26 and 62 TCR-sequenced participants, respectively. General study outcomes and caveats: Conclusions about previously exposed vaccinees were limited because only six or seven AZD1222 recipients were SARS-CoV-2 seropositive at baseline. The vaccine-associated CD4 TCRs covered the entire spike protein, and the dominant responses fell in regions 160-218 and 743-854. Nearly half of unique spike-specific TCRs reportedly recognized epitopes outside regions mutated in the B.1.351 and B.1.1.7 variants. Participants were mostly white British and included more females than males, and it was suggested by the authors that clonal diversity may have been underestimated. No day 14 peak-response samples were available, so repertoires were characterized only after the peak T cell response. After two AZD1222 doses, both the breadth and the depth of spike-specific TCRs were significantly higher than at day 0 and than in MenACWY recipients. In the small 56-69-year group, the increase in depth fell short of significance, most likely because of low power.

The clonotype was recovered from an adult in good health. The sample here was peripheral blood, taken on day 0 of AZD1222 vaccination. The sequence joins TRBV6-1 to TRBJ2-7, with 7 middle bases fitting TRBD2. The DNA sequence is TGTGCCAGCAGTGAAGTGCGCGGGAGTGTCTACGAGCAGTACTTC. Translation gives CASSEVRGSVYEQYF.